These T cell receptor beta chains were read from a single sample in a study of cytomegalovirus exposure and HLA in healthy donors. This table comes from immunoSEQ multiplex PCR, and its TCRdb copy is limited to in-frame clones, with some not included. The sample shows around 120,000 clones, around four fifths of them seen only once. The sequencing input was PBMCs. The receptors stem from a man aged 55 to 69 in good health and CMV-seropositive. CDR3s include the opening cysteine and the closing phenylalanine or tryptophan. D genes are given only for firm matches. The size of a clone is reported for some rows only, either as once, few or many, or as a class for expanded clones.

.,TRBD1,TRBV7-8,TRBJ1-5,CASSRTGGGQPQHF,TGTGCCAGCAGCCGAACAGGGGGCGGTCAGCCCCAGCATTTT
.,.,TRBV5-6,TRBJ2-6,CASSLWGAGANVLTF,TGTGCCAGCAGCTTGTGGGGGGCTGGGGCCAACGTCCTGACTTTC
.,TRBD1,TRBV7-9,TRBJ1-5,CSSSLELGTGGTQPQHF,TGTTCCAGCAGCCTAGAACTCGGGACAGGGGGTACTCAGCCCCAGCATTTT
.,.,TRBV2,TRBJ2-3,CVSQGRVDTQYF,TGTGTCAGCCAGGGGAGGGTTGATACGCAGTATTTT
.,.,TRBV7-9,TRBJ2-7,CASSLSSRSQYF,TGTGCCAGCAGCTTAAGTAGCAGATCACAGTACTTC
once,TRBD2,TRBV5-1,TRBJ2-3,CASSLERGATDTQYF,TGCGCCAGCAGCCTGGAGCGGGGGGCAACCGATACGCAGTATTTT
.,.,TRBV10-1,TRBJ2-3,CASSESTGGGGTDTQYF,TGCGCCAGCAGTGAGTCGACGGGGGGCGGGGGCACAGATACGCAGTATTTT
few,.,TRBV11-2,TRBJ1-5,CASSLGGNSNQPQHF,TGTGCCAGCAGCCTCGGAGGAAATAGCAATCAGCCCCAGCATTTT
.,TRBD2,TRBV2,TRBJ2-3,CASRLAGAGRADTQYF,TGTGCCAGCAGGCTAGCGGGGGCCGGAAGGGCAGATACGCAGTATTTT
.,.,TRBV5-1,TRBJ2-2,CASSSTTANTGELFF,TGCGCCAGCAGCTCGACTACAGCGAACACCGGGGAGCTGTTTTTT
.,TRBD1,TRBV29-1,TRBJ2-5,CSVADWTGEQYF,TGCAGCGTTGCTGACTGGACAGGGGAGCAGTACTTC
.,TRBD2,TRBV9,TRBJ2-7,CASSVGAGERSSYEQYF,TGTGCCAGCAGCGTAGGGGCGGGGGAGAGGAGCTCCTACGAGCAGTACTTC
few,TRBD1,TRBV7-6,TRBJ1-6,CASSLADRGSYNSPLHF,TGTGCCAGCAGCTTAGCGGACAGGGGCTCCTATAATTCACCCCTCCACTTT
.,TRBD2,TRBV12-5,TRBJ2-3,CASAPSGGDTQYF,TGTGCTAGTGCCCCATCGGGGGGAGATACGCAGTATTTT
.,TRBD1,TRBV2,TRBJ2-7,CASSPRDRVTYEQYF,TGTGCCAGCAGTCCCCGGGACAGGGTAACCTACGAGCAGTACTTC
.,.,TRBV5-5,TRBJ1-1,CASSLVGRNTEAFF,TGTGCCAGCAGCTTGGTGGGGCGGAACACTGAAGCTTTCTTT
.,TRBD2,TRBV5-1,TRBJ2-1,CASSLSAGVNNEQFF,TGCGCCAGCAGCTTGTCTGCGGGAGTGAACAATGAGCAGTTCTTC
once,TRBD2,TRBV6-6,TRBJ2-7,CASRRGLAGVEQYF,TGTGCCAGCAGGCGGGGACTAGCGGGAGTTGAGCAGTACTTC
.,TRBD1,TRBV19,TRBJ1-5,CASKDRHIRQPQHF,TGTGCCAGTAAGGACAGGCACATCAGGCAGCCCCAGCATTTT
.,.,TRBV5-4,TRBJ2-2,CASSLDHSGELFF,TGTGCCAGCAGCTTGGATCACTCCGGGGAGCTGTTTTTT
.,.,TRBV6-1,TRBJ1-1,CASRLAGLNTEAFF,TGTGCCAGCAGACTCGCCGGTCTGAACACTGAAGCTTTCTTT
.,TRBD2,TRBV18,TRBJ2-7,CASSPAGAGYEQYF,TGTGCCAGCTCACCCGCGGGAGCTGGCTACGAGCAGTACTTC
.,TRBD1,TRBV12-5,TRBJ2-5,CASGLPTDRAQETQYF,TGTGCTAGTGGTTTGCCCACCGACAGGGCCCAAGAGACCCAGTACTTC
.,TRBD1,TRBV18,TRBJ1-2,CASSPLGQGGYGYTF,TGTGCCAGCTCACCTTTAGGACAGGGAGGCTATGGCTACACCTTC
once,TRBD1,TRBV9,TRBJ1-4,CASSVSPSRGQGEKLFF,TGTGCCAGCAGCGTAAGCCCCTCCAGGGGGCAAGGAGAAAAACTGTTTTTT
.,TRBD1,TRBV18,TRBJ2-7,CASSPQGQGFHEQYF,TGTGCCAGCTCACCCCAGGGACAGGGGTTCCACGAGCAGTACTTC
.,.,TRBV7-9,TRBJ1-1,CSSSGWDREGNTEAFF,TGTTCCAGCAGCGGATGGGACCGGGAGGGGAACACTGAAGCTTTCTTT
.,.,TRBV7-9,TRBJ2-1,CASSSGWASANNEQFF,TGTGCCAGCAGTTCCGGCTGGGCTAGCGCAAACAATGAGCAGTTCTTC
.,.,TRBV5-4,TRBJ2-7,CASSLLSEQYF,TGTGCCAGCAGCTTGTTGAGCGAGCAGTACTTC
.,.,TRBV20-1,TRBJ2-7,CSAWGEYEQYF,TGCAGTGCCTGGGGGGAGTACGAGCAGTACTTC
once,TRBD2,TRBV5-1,TRBJ2-7,CASSPRTATSGRAEGEQYF,TGCGCCAGCAGCCCCCGGACAGCCACTAGCGGGAGGGCCGAGGGGGAGCAGTACTTC
.,.,TRBV6-1,TRBJ1-1,CALIGVAAFF,TGTGCCCTTATCGGTGTCGCAGCTTTCTTT
once,.,TRBV5-1,TRBJ1-1,CASSFGRGTEAFF,TGCGCCAGCAGCTTTGGACGGGGAACTGAAGCTTTCTTT
.,.,TRBV2,TRBJ1-1,CASTPSRGNTEAFF,TGTGCCAGCACGCCGAGCAGGGGAAACACTGAAGCTTTCTTT
.,TRBD1,TRBV2,TRBJ1-1,CASSEPGGAFF,TGTGCCAGCAGTGAGCCAGGGGGGGCTTTCTTT
.,TRBD1,TRBV11-2,TRBJ1-6,CASSTDRGRGSPLHF,TGTGCCAGCAGCACGGACAGGGGCAGAGGATCACCCCTCCACTTT
few,.,TRBV15,TRBJ1-3,CATSRGGVYGNTIYF,TGTGCCACCAGCAGGGGGGGGGTATATGGAAACACCATATATTTT
.,TRBD2,TRBV19,TRBJ2-2,CASSRAGRGRIGELFF,TGTGCCAGTAGTAGGGCGGGGAGGGGAAGGATCGGGGAGCTGTTTTTT
.,.,TRBV5-5,TRBJ2-4,CASSLEELKNIQYF,TGTGCCAGCAGCTTGGAGGAGCTGAAGAACATTCAGTACTTC
.,.,TRBV2,TRBJ2-7,CASSEEGSGEQYF,TGTGCCAGCAGTGAAGAGGGGAGCGGGGAGCAGTACTTC
.,.,TRBV11-3,TRBJ2-1,CASSPTGYNEQFF,TGTGCCAGCAGCCCCACAGGGTACAATGAGCAGTTCTTC
once,.,TRBV5-4,TRBJ2-7,CASSPRDTYLYEQYF,TGTGCCAGCAGCCCCCGGGACACTTACTTATACGAGCAGTACTTC
.,TRBD1,TRBV18,TRBJ2-2,CASSPPLTGVNTGELFF,TGTGCCAGCTCACCCCCACTCACAGGGGTAAACACCGGGGAGCTGTTTTTT
.,.,TRBV4-1,TRBJ1-1,CASSQGTRGFTEAFF,TGCGCCAGCAGCCAAGGAACCAGGGGATTTACTGAAGCTTTCTTT
.,.,TRBV6-1,TRBJ1-5,CASSEGATSNQPQHF,TGTGCCAGCAGTGAAGGAGCCACGAGCAATCAGCCCCAGCATTTT
.,.,TRBV6-1,TRBJ1-2,CASRESLGRHGYTF,TGTGCCAGCAGGGAAAGTCTAGGGAGGCATGGCTACACCTTC
.,.,TRBV5-4,TRBJ1-6,CASSLAIGGNSPLHF,TGTGCCAGCAGCTTGGCAATAGGGGGAAATTCACCCCTCCACTTT
.,.,TRBV6-1,TRBJ1-3,CASSAGYFGQGSGNTIYF,.
.,TRBD1,TRBV7-9,TRBJ2-7,CASSLSSGGLSYEQYF,TGTGCCAGCAGCTTAAGTTCAGGGGGCCTCTCCTACGAGCAGTACTTC
.,TRBD2,TRBV7-8,TRBJ2-5,CASSRRLATSRAQYF,TGTGCCAGCAGCCGCCGACTAGCAACATCGCGGGCCCAGTACTTC
.,.,TRBV6-5,TRBJ1-5,CASSEVVRPQHF,TGTGCCAGCAGTGAGGTCGTGAGGCCCCAGCATTTT
.,.,TRBV15,TRBJ1-1,CATSRDPVEGTEAFF,TGTGCCACCAGCAGAGATCCGGTTGAGGGCACTGAAGCTTTCTTT